This entry describes one T cell receptor beta chain. It was autoimmune disease history or systemic immunosuppression that excluded patients. The sample originates from a study of OX40 agonist ivuxolimab in advanced cancers. Overall study: Among those enrolled, mean age was 60 years (range about 23 to 80) and about 81% were male.

CDR3 size: 13 residues. From germline, CDR1 is SQVTM and CDR2 ANQGSEA. V lost 8 bases to trimming and J lost 2 bases, with 14 bases between them. Data came from immunoSEQ multiplex PCR; TCRdb stores just in-frame clones and leaves some out. The sample includes 45,000 or so clones, 88% of them seen just once. The rearrangement links TRBV29-1 to TRBJ2-3, with D hard to call. The sequencing here drew on CD4+ or CD8+ T cells sorted from blood, taken in a trial of the OX40 agonist ivuxolimab. This receptor was identified in an adult with an advanced solid tumor such as melanoma, head and neck, liver or kidney cancer. The CDR3 DNA reads TGCAGCTCATCAGCGCCTTCCACAGATACGCAGTATTTT. This sequence encodes CSSSAPSTDTQYF.